This TCR beta chain was documented in a study of spatial heterogeneity in lung cancer. Study-level background: Each distinct TCR and UMI combination averaged more than ten appearances in raw reads. Study results and limitations: Tumor mutation count correlated with how many alpha and beta TCRs expanded intratumorally.

The CDR3 extends over 13 amino acids. Germline values: CDR1 DFQATT, CDR2 SNEGSKA (reference sequence). J gave up 5 bases and V 2 bases, and 1 base lay outside the gene matches. The time point denotes: sample taken at primary tumor resection. The sequenced material consisted of unsorted whole RNA from tumor, nontumor lung or frozen PBMC. This clonotype is medium-sized by share. The antigen is undetermined. Being off target in a library aimed at alpha chains, this beta chain has a size of little meaning. TCRdb used MiXCR to reprocess the 5' RACE reads, holding one entry per CDR3 protein. The sample includes over 15,000 distinct CDR3 sequences, 5% to 8% seen only once; the top ten take 6.8%.

The sequence was obtained from a male donor with early-stage non-small cell lung cancer. This rearrangement joins TRBV20-1 to TRBJ1-5; 9 nucleotides agree with TRBD1. The sequences come from lung tumor tissue, collected at surgery. CDR3 DNA sequence: TGCAGTGCTAGAAGGGACAGGGATCAGCCCCAGCATTTT. Encoded protein: CSARRDRDQPQHF.